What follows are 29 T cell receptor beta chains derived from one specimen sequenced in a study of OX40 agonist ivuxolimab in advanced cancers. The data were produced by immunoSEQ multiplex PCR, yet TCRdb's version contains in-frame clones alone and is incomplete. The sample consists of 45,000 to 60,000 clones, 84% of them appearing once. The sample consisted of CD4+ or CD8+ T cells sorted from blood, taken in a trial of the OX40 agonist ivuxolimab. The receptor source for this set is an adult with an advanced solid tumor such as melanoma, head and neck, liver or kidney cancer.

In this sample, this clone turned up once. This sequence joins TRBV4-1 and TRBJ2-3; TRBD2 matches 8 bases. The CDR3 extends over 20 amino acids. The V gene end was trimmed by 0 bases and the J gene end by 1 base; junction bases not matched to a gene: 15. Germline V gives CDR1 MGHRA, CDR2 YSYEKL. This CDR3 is CASSQEGRLLADKGTDTQYF. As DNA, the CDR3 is TGCGCCAGCAGCCAAGAAGGGAGGTTACTAGCGGACAAGGGCACAGATACGCAGTATTTT.

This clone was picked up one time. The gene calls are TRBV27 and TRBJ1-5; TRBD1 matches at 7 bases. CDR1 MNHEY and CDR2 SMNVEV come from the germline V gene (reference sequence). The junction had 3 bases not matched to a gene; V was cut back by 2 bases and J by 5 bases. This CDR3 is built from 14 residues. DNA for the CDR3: TGTGCCAGCAGTTTAGGAACAGGGGATCAGCCCCAGCATTTT. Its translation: CASSLGTGDQPQHF.

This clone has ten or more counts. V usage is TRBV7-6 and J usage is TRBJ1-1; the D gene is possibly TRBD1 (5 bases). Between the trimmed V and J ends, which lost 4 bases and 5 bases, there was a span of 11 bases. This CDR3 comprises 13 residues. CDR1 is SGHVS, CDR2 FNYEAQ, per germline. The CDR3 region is CASSYGTRTEAFF. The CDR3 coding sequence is TGTGCCAGCAGCTATGGGACGAGGACTGAAGCTTTCTTT.

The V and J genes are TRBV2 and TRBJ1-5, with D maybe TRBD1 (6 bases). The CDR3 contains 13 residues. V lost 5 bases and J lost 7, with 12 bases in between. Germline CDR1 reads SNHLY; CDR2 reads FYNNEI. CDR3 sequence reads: CASSTGRWQPQHF. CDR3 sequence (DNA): TGTGCCAGCAGTACAGGGAGGTGGCAGCCCCAGCATTTT.

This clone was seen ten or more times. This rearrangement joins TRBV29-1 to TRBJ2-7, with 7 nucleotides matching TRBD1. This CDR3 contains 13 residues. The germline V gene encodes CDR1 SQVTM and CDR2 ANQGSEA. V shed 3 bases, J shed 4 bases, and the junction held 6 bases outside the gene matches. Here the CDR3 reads CSVEAGGAYEQYF. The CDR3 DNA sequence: TGCAGCGTTGAGGCAGGGGGAGCGTACGAGCAGTACTTC.

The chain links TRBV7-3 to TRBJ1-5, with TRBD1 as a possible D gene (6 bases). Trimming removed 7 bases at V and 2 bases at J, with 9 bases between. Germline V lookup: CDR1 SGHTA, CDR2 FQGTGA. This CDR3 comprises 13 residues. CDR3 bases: TGTGCCAGCACCCCAGGGGGCAATCAGCCCCAGCATTTT. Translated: CASTPGGNQPQHF. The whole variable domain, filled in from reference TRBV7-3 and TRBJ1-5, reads GAGVSQTPSNKVTEKGKYVELRCDPISGHTALYWYRQSLGQGPEFLIYFQGTGAADDSGLPNDRFFAVRPEGSVSTLKIQRTERGDSAVYLCASTPGGNQPQHFGDGTRLSIL.

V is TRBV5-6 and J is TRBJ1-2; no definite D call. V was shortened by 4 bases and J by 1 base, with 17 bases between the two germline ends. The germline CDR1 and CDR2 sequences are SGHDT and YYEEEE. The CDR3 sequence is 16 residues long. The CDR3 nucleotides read TGTGCCAGCAGCGCCGGCCCCGCCAACTATAACTATGGCTACACCTTC. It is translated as CASSAGPANYNYGYTF.

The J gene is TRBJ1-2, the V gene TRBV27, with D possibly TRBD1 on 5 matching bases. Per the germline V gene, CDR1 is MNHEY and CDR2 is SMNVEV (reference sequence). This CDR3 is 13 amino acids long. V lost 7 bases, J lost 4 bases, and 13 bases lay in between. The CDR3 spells CASKRGLGYGYTF. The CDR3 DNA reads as TGTGCCAGCAAAAGGGGATTGGGCTATGGCTACACCTTC.

CDR3 residues: CASSLEGAGRQDTQYF. CDR3 bases: TGTGCCAGCAGCTTGGAGGGGGCGGGGAGACAAGATACGCAGTATTTT. V gene TRBV5-4 combines with J gene TRBJ2-3; TRBD1 is a possible D gene (7 bases). Germline-derived CDR1 and CDR2 are SGHNT and YYREEE (reference sequence). There are 16 residues in the CDR3. V was clipped by 0 bases and J by 5 bases, with 16 bases between them. The variable domain in full, with the rest retrieved from reference TRBV5-4 and TRBJ2-3, is ETGVTQSPTHLIKTRGQQVTLRCSSQSGHNTVSWYQQALGQGPQFIFQYYREEENGRGNFPPRFSGLQFPNYSSELNVNALELDDSALYLCASSLEGAGRQDTQYFGPGTRLTVL.

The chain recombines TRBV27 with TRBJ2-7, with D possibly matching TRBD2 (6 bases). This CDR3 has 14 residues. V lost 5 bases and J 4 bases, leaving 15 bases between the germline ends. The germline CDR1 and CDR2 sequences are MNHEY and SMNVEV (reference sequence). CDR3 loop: CASSQAGGTYEQYF. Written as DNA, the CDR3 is TGTGCCAGCAGTCAGGCTGGAGGGACTTACGAGCAGTACTTC.

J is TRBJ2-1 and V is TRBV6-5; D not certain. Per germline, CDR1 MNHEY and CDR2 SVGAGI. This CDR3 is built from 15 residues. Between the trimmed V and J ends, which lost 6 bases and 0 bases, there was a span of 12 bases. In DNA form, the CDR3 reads TGTGCCAGCAGATCCCCAACGGACTCCTACAATGAGCAGTTCTTC. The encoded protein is CASRSPTDSYNEQFF.

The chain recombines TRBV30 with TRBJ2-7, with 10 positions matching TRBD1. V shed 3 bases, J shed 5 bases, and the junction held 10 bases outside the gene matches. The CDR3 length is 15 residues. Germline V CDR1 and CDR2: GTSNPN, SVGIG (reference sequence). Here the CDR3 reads CAWREVGQGFDEQYF. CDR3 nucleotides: TGTGCCTGGAGGGAGGTGGGACAGGGGTTCGACGAGCAGTACTTC.

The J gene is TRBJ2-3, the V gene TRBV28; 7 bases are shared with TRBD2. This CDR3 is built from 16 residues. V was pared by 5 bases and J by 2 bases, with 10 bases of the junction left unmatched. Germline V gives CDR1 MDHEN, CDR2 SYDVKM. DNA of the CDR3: TGTGCCAGCAGTGGGAGGGAATGGGATAACACAGATACGCAGTATTTT. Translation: CASSGREWDNTDTQYF.

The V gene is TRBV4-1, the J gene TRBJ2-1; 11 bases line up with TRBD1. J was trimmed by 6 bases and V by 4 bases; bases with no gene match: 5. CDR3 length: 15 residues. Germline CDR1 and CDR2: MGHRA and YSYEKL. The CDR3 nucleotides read TGCGCCAGCAGCCCGGGACAGGGGGGAAGCAATGAGCAGTTCTTC. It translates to CASSPGQGGSNEQFF.

The DNA of the CDR3 is TGTGCCAGCAGAAACACACAGACAGGGGCCGGCTACGAGCAGTACTTC. Amino acids: CASRNTQTGAGYEQYF. V gene TRBV2 combines with J gene TRBJ2-7; 8 bases are shared with TRBD1. Germline V gene data show CDR1 as SNHLY and CDR2 as FYNNEI. CDR3 length: 16 amino acids. Germline trimming cut 6 bases from V and 3 bases from J; bases unmatched to any gene: 13.

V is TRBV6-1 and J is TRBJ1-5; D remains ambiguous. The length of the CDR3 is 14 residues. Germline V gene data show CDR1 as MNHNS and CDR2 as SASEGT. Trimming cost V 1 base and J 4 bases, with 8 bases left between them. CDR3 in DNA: TGTGCCAGCAGTGAAGTACAGCCTAATCAGCCCCAGCATTTT. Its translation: CASSEVQPNQPQHF.

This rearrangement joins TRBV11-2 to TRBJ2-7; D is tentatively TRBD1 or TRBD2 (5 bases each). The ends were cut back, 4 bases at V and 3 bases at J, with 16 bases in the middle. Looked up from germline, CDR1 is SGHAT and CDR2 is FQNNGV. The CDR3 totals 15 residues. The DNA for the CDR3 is TGTGCCAGCAGCTATGGAACAGGCGCGGGCTACGAGCAGTACTTC. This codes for CASSYGTGAGYEQYF.

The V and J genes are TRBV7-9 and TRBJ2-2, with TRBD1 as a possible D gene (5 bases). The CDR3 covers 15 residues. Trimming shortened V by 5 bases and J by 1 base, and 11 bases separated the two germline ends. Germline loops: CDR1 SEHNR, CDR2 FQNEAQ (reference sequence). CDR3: CASSPDRLNTGELFF. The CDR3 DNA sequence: TGTGCCAGCAGCCCAGACAGACTGAACACCGGGGAGCTGTTTTTT.

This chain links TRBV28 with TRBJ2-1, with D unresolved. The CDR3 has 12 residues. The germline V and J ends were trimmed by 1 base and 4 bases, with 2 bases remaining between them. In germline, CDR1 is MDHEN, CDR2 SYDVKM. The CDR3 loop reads CASSLFYNEQFF. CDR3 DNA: TGTGCCAGCAGTTTATTTTACAATGAGCAGTTCTTC.

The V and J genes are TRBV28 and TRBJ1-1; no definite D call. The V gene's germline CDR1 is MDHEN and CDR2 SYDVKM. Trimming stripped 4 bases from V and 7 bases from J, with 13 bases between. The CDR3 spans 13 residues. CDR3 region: CASSSRRLYEAFF. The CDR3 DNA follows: TGTGCCAGCAGTTCCCGGCGGCTTTATGAAGCTTTCTTT. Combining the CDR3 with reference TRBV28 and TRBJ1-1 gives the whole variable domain DVKVTQSSRYLVKRTGEKVFLECVQDMDHENMFWYRQDPGLGLRLIYFSYDVKMKEKGDIPEGYSVSREKKERFSLILESASTNQTSMYLCASSSRRLYEAFFGQGTRLTVV.

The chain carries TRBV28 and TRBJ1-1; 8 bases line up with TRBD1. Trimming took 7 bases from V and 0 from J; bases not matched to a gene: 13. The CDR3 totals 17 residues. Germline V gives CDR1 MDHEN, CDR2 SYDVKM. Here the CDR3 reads CASTPYDRGLLNTEAFF. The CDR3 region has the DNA TGTGCCAGCACCCCATACGACAGGGGTCTTTTGAACACTGAAGCTTTCTTT.

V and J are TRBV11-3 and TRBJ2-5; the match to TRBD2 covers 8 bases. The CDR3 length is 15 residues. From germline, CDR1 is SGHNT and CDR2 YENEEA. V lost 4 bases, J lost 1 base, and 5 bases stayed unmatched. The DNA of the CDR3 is TGTGCCAGCAGCTCTTCGGGGGGGGCCCAAGAGACCCAGTACTTC. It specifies CASSSSGGAQETQYF.

Written as DNA, the CDR3 is TGTGCCAGCAGCCCGAGGACAGGGCACAACACCGGGGAGCTGTTTTTT. Translated: CASSPRTGHNTGELFF. The J gene is TRBJ2-2, the V gene TRBV11-3; 8 bases match TRBD1. The CDR3 has 16 residues. With 5 bases clipped from V and 2 bases from J, the junction kept 7 bases outside the gene matches. Germline values: CDR1 SGHNT, CDR2 YENEEA.

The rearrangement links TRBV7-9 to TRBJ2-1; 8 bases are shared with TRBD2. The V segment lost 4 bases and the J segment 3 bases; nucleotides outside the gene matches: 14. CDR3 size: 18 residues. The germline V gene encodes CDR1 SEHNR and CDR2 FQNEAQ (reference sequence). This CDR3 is CASSSSDPGGALYNEQFF. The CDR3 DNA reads TGTGCCAGCAGCTCGTCGGACCCCGGGGGGGCCCTCTACAATGAGCAGTTCTTC.

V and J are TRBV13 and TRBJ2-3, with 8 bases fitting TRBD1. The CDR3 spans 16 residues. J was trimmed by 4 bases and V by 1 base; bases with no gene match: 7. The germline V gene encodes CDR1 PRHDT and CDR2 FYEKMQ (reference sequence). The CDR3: CASSLVVRGQADTQYF. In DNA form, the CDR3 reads TGTGCCAGCAGCTTAGTAGTCAGGGGGCAAGCAGATACGCAGTATTTT.

CDR3 DNA sequence: TGTGCCAGCAGTTTATCGCTGGACGGCACCAGCTCCTACAATGAGCAGTTCTTC. It encodes CASSLSLDGTSSYNEQFF. The rearrangement links TRBV27 to TRBJ2-1; D call uncertain. The germline V gene encodes CDR1 MNHEY and CDR2 SMNVEV (reference sequence). This CDR3 comprises 18 residues. Trimming left V 0 bases short and J 0 bases short, with 15 bases between.

CDR3 nucleotide sequence: TGTGCCAGCCGGAACAGCGGAGGGTCCTACGAGCAGTACTTC. Encoded protein: CASRNSGGSYEQYF. The V call is TRBV6-1, the J call TRBJ2-7; tentatively, D is TRBD2 (6 bases). The CDR3 loop spans 14 amino acids. With 8 bases removed from V and 1 base from J, the gap between germline ends came to 15 bases. Germline V lookup: CDR1 MNHNS, CDR2 SASEGT.

CDR3 loop: CASRGTNYGYTF. The CDR3 DNA reads as TGTGCCAGCAGGGGAACTAACTATGGCTACACCTTC. This chain links TRBV5-4 with TRBJ1-2; the D is unclear. The CDR3 covers 12 residues. The V and J ends lost 5 bases and 0 bases respectively, with 5 bases between them. Germline V CDR1 and CDR2: SGHNT, YYREEE (reference sequence).

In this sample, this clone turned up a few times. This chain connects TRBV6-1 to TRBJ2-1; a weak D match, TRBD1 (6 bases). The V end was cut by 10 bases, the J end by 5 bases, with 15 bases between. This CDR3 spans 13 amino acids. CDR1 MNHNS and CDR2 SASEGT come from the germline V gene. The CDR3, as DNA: TGTGCCACCTCGACAGGAGTAAACAATGAGCAGTTCTTC. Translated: CATSTGVNNEQFF.